This T cell receptor beta chain was captured by sequencing in a study of T cell responses to AZD1222 COVID-19 vaccine. Study summary: Pooled in the analysis were second doses at about 4 or about 12 weeks. Whole-study results and caveats: Vaccination with two AZD1222 doses was followed by a rise in Spike-specific TCR breadth and depth. AZD1222 recipients seropositive at baseline numbered only six or seven. Unmutated variant regions are reportedly the target of nearly half of TCRs that are spike-specific.

As to this clone: Antigen specificity is unknown.

The germline V gene encodes CDR1 MNHEY and CDR2 SMNVEV (reference sequence). The CDR3 is 17 residues long. The V end lost 0 bases, the J end lost 9 bases, and 21 bases lay between the germline ends. Produced via immunoSEQ multiplex PCR; TCRdb's table is partial and in-frame only. The repertoire holds 150,000 to 200,000 clones, with 85% to 95% as singletons. This sequence originates from an adult in good health. The sample here was peripheral blood, taken on day 0 of AZD1222 vaccination. The chain combines TRBV27 with TRBJ1-5; D possibly corresponds to TRBD1 (5 bases). The CDR3 is CASSLSGFWGDQGPQHF. The CDR3 DNA reads TGTGCCAGCAGTTTATCCGGGTTTTGGGGGGACCAAGGGCCCCAGCATTTT.